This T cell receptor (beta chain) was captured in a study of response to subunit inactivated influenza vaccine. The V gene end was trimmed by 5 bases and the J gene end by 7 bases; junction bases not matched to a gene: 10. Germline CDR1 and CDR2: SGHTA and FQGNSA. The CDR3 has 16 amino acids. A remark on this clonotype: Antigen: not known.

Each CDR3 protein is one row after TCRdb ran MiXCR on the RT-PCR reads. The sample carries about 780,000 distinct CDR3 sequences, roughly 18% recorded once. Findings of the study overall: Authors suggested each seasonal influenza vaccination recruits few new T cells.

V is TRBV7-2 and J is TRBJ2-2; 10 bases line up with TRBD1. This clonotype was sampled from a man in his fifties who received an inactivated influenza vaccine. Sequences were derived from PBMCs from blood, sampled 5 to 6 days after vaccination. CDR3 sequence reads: CASSTRQGALIGELFF. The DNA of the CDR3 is TGTGCCAGCAGCACAAGACAGGGGGCGTTGATCGGGGAGCTGTTTTTT.